This TCR beta chain was found in a study of blood T cell repertoires in COVID-19. Study context: Samples came from the United States, Italy and Spain, spanning acute and convalescent COVID-19.

Repertoires were generated with immunoSEQ multiplex PCR, while TCRdb's copy carries only in-frame clones and drops some. The sample contains tens of thousands of clones, roughly 89% of which appear only once. The CDR3 totals 15 residues. V was trimmed by 5 bases and J by 4 bases, leaving 17 bases between them. Germline assignment: CDR1 SGHTA and CDR2 FQGNSA. This TCR derives from a woman aged 50 to 65 with active COVID-19. The chain carries TRBV7-2 and TRBJ1-2, with D unclear. The specimen sequenced was peripheral blood. DNA of the CDR3: TGTGCCAGCAGCCCACCCGGCAGAGGTTCCTATGGCTACACCTTC. It is translated as CASSPPGRGSYGYTF.